Listed here is a single TCR beta chain. Its antigen remains undetermined. Base qualities were left out, and no much larger clone turns up one base away. The data stem from a study of blood T cell repertoires in COVID-19 (dated by TCRdb to the early 2020s). In the study overall: Samples from collaborators originated in the United States, Italy and Spain and spanned both the acute and convalescent phases of COVID-19. The repertoires were released in a freely available public database meant as a resource for research on the immune response to SARS-CoV-2. Where HLA class I and class II types were available, the types were taken from metadata supplied by the sample provider, not from assay-based typing. The material from the prospective study consisted of cDNA or gDNA derived from T cells, B-cell-depleted T cells, or PBMCs. A de-identified subject ID, COVID-19 status, age in years and sex were almost always included in the sample metadata. Samples came from the ongoing ImmuneRACE study (first 160 participants) plus 1,254 subjects from 6 global collaborators. Deeply sampled blood TCRbeta repertoires from subjects exposed to, actively infected with, or recovered from COVID-19 were included in the dataset. The study at large found these results: How much clinical and demographic metadata was included differed by source and by participant, and the metadata was provided uncurated.

The germline V gene supplies CDR1 SGHRS and CDR2 YFSETQ. V is pruned by 0 bases and J by 5 bases, leaving 7 bases of the junction without a gene match. From its cysteine to its phenylalanine, the CDR3 spans 16 amino acids. Only the CDR3 part of the read is kept: 48 bases, read in frame from the first base. In the prospective study, participants were 18 to 89 years old, resided in approximately 22 geographic areas of the United States, and were enrolled through a virtual design. In the prospective study, participants were assigned to cohorts based on the clinical history participants reported in a screening survey and a study questionnaire. For ImmuneRACE Cohort 3, a participant was defined as recovered based on two consecutive negative NP/OP PCR tests, clearance by a healthcare professional, or resolution of symptoms. Each participant in the prospective study had whole blood, serum and a nasopharyngeal or oropharyngeal swab collected by mobile phlebotomists. Additional blood draws and questionnaires over an approximately two-month period could optionally be provided by prospective study participants. Blood samples from the prospective study were shipped frozen or at room temperature prior to DNA extraction.

The immunoSEQ Assay, a bias-controlled multiplex PCR, was used to amplify TCRbeta CDR3 regions from genomic DNA. Turning to the authors' computational methods: Within the assay, amplification of reference gene primers was used to estimate how many nucleated cells each sample contained. Sequence reads were collapsed and filtered to measure the absolute abundance of every unique TCRbeta CDR3 rearrangement. Productive Simpson clonality was computed per sample as the square root of Simpson's diversity index over productive rearrangements. Entries here come from immuneACCESS through TCRdb and include only in-frame sequences with V and J called. Some clones fail to appear in such tables; in the studies checked, an unresolved V gene covers under half of the shortfall, and the cause of the remainder is unknown. That table is the source of V, J and clone size, and D and trimming were worked out from the DNA. The sample table holds 190,000 or so clones, of which just under 90% were seen once. The ten largest clones take up less than 1.5% of the sample.

This clonotype originated in a man aged 25 to 40 who had recovered from COVID-19. The sequencing input was PBMCs or T cells enriched from blood (not recorded which). The chain is assembled from TRBV5-1 and TRBJ1-4; 7 bases in between match TRBD1. The nucleotide sequence is TGCGCCAGCAGCTTGGCCGATGTGACAGGGAATGAAAAACTGTTTTTT. This yields the protein CASSLADVTGNEKLFF.